Sequencing of this T cell receptor (beta chain) was carried out in a study of blood T cell repertoires in COVID-19. Study-wide background: Spain, Italy and the United States supplied samples that represented acute and convalescent COVID-19.

TCRdb's table, derived via immunoSEQ multiplex PCR, lists solely in-frame clones and lacks some. Among fewer than 500,000 clones listed, over 75% were seen once. The sample was PBMCs or T cells enriched from blood (not recorded which). The sequence came from a woman aged 30 to 39 with acute COVID-19.

The CDR3 coding sequence is TGTGCCAGCAGGTCCCCAGAGACAGGGAACGAGCAGTACTTC. This translates into CASRSPETGNEQYF. The chain employs TRBV7-2 and TRBJ2-7, with 7 nucleotides matching TRBD1. After removal of 6 bases from V and 5 bases from J, the junction contained 10 bases not matched to a gene. Germline V gene lookup returns CDR1 SGHTA and CDR2 FQGNSA. CDR3 length equals 14 residues.